A selection of T cell receptor beta chains follows, all from one sample in a study of blood T cell repertoires in COVID-19. Profiling relied on immunoSEQ multiplex PCR, and the TCRdb table lists in-frame clones only, not all of them. The table records over 85,000 clones, 76% of them present only once. Sequenced: peripheral blood. Receptors originate from a woman aged 80 or over with acute or convalescent COVID-19. Both conserved end residues are part of each CDR3. The order of the fields is J gene, V gene, CDR3 protein.

J: TRBJ2-3; V: TRBV9; CDR3: CASSVGTGKDTQYF
J: TRBJ1-5; V: TRBV21-1; CDR3: CASSRSRDQPQHF
J: TRBJ2-3; V: TRBV19; CDR3: CASSIEYRASGSGDTQYF
J: TRBJ2-1; V: TRBV1; CDR3: CTSSQVAGNEQFF
J: TRBJ1-1; V: TRBV7-9; CDR3: CASSFRQTENTEAFF
J: TRBJ1-1; V: TRBV2; CDR3: CASRSVMNTEAFF
J: TRBJ2-4; V: TRBV4-2; CDR3: CASSQDRWSSGGVRNIQYF
J: TRBJ1-3; V: TRBV5-1; CDR3: CASSTQGSSGNTIYF
J: TRBJ1-4; V: TRBV10-3; CDR3: CAISKGQGYGEKLFF
J: TRBJ2-4; V: TRBV6-6; CDR3: CASSYPGSPNIQYF
J: TRBJ2-7; V: TRBV7-2; CDR3: CASSYRVSVYEQYF
J: TRBJ1-2; V: TRBV6-4; CDR3: CASRVRDRGDYGYTF
J: TRBJ2-2; V: TRBV4-1; CDR3: CASSQGGLAGTGELFF
J: TRBJ1-5; V: TRBV3-1/TRBV3-2; CDR3: CASSQEGSRAVNQPQHF
J: TRBJ2-1; V: TRBV12-1; CDR3: CASSLPSLPLGNEQFF
J: TRBJ2-2; V: TRBV7-6; CDR3: CASSLGYPSETNTGELFF
J: TRBJ2-3; V: TRBV18; CDR3: CASSPNSLLAGVDTQYF
J: TRBJ1-2; V: TRBV12-3/TRBV12-4; CDR3: CASSGTADGYTF
J: TRBJ1-6; V: TRBV30; CDR3: CAWLGPRTGATNSPLHF
J: TRBJ1-1; V: TRBV16; CDR3: CASSQSGTGGREAFF
J: TRBJ1-2; V: TRBV6-5; CDR3: CASSHGPGGYTF
J: TRBJ1-2; V: TRBV6-5; CDR3: CAHGGQGYGYTF
J: TRBJ2-1; V: TRBV7-2; CDR3: CASSFDHGRGLFF
J: TRBJ1-2; V: TRBV7-8; CDR3: CASSPGGPYGYTF
J: TRBJ2-7; V: TRBV4-3; CDR3: CASSQTLRRSRGYEQYF
J: TRBJ2-7; V: TRBV5-6; CDR3: CASSLAGVNYEQYF
J: TRBJ2-1; V: TRBV12-2; CDR3: CASRLTRGAGYNEQFF
J: TRBJ2-3; V: TRBV27; CDR3: CASSSPSTDTQYF